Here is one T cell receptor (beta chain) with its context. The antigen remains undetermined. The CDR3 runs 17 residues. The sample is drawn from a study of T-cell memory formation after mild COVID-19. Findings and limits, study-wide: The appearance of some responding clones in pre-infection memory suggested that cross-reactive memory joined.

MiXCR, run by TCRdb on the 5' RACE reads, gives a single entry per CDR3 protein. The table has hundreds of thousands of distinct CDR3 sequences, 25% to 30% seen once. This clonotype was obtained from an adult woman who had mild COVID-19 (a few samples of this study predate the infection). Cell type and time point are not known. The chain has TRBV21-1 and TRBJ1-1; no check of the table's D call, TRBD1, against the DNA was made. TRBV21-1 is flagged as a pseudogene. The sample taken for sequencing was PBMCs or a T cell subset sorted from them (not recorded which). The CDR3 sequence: CASSKDKSGTGRFVAFF. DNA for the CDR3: TGTGCCAGCAGCAAGGATAAGTCTGGGACAGGGCGGTTTGTAGCTTTCTTT.